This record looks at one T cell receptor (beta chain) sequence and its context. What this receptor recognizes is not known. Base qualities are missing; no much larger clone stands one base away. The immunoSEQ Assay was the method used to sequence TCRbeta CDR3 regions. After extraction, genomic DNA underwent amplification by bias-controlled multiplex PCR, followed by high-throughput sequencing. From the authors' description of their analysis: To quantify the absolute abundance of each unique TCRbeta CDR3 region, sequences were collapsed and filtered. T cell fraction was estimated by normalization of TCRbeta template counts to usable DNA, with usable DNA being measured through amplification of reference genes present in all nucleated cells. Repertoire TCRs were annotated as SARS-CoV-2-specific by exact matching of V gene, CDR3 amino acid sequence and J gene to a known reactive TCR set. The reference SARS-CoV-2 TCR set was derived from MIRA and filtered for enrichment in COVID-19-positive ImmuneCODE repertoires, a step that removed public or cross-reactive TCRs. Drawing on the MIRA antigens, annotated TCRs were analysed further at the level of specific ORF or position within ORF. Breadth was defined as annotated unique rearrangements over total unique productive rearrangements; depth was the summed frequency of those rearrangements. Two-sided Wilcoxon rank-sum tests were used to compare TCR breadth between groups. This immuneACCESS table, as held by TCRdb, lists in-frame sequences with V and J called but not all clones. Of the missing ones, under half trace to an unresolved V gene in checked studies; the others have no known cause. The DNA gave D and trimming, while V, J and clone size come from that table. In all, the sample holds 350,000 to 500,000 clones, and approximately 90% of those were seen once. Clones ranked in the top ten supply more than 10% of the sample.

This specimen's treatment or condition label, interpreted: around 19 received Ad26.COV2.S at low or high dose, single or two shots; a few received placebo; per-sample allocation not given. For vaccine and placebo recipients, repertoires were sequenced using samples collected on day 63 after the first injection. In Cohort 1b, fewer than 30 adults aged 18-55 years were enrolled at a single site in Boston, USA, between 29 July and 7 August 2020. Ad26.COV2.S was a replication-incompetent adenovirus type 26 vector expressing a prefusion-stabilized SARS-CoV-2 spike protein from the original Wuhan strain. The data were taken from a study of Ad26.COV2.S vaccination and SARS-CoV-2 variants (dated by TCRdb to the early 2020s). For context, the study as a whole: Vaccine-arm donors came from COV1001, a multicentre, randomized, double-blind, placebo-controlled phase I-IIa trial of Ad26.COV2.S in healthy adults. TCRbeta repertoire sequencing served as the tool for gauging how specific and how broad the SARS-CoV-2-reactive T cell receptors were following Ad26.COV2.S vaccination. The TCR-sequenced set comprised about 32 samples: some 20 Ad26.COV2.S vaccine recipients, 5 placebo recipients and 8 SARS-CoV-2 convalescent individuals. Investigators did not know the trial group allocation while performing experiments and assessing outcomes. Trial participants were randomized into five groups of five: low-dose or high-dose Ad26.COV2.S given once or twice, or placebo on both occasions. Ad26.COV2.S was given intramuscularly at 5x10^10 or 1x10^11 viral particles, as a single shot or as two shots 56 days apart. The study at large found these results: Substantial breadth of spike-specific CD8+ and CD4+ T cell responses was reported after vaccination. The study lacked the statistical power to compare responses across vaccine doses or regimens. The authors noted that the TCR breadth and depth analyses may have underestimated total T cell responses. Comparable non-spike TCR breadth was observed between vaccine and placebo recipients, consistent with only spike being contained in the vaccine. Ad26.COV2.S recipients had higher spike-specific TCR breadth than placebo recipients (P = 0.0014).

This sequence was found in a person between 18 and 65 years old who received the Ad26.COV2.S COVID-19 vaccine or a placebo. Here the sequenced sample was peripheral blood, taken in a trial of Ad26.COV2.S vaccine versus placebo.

The CDR3 is CASSLAAGRADTQYF. The nucleotide sequence is TGCGCCAGCAGCTTGGCAGCGGGACGGGCAGATACGCAGTATTTT. The chain links TRBV5-1 with TRBJ2-3; TRBD2 fits 7 bases in the junction. CDR1 and CDR2 (SGHRS, YFSETQ) derive from the germline V gene. Trimming leaves V shorter by 0 bases and J shorter by 4 bases, with the junction holding 5 bases beyond the gene matches. From the cysteine up to the phenylalanine, the CDR3 has a length of 15 residues. Just CDR3 DNA is preserved here, 45 bases in frame from base 1. When the CDR3 is completed using the reference TRBV5-1 and TRBJ2-3 genes on either side, the full variable domain is KAGVTQTPRYLIKTRGQQVTLSCSPISGHRSVSWYQQTPGQGLQFLFEYFSETQRNKGNFPGRFSGRQFSNSRSEMNVSTLELGDSALYLCASSLAAGRADTQYFGPGTRLTVL.